The following is a TCR beta chain sequence with its context. Antigen specificity is unknown. Some clones are missing from TCRdb's copy, which holds only in-frame ones; the method was immunoSEQ multiplex PCR. The table shows hundreds of thousands of clones, with around 88% occurring only once. The data stem from a study of cytomegalovirus exposure and HLA in healthy donors. The study's findings and limits: Many donors shared some public TCRs, even though most TCR sequences were rare. Reported results showed that the classifier diagnosed cytomegalovirus status with high specificity and sensitivity.

CDR1 KGHSH and CDR2 LQKENI come from the germline V gene. Trimming cost V 5 bases and J 1 base, with 11 bases left between them. The CDR3 is 15 amino acids. This receptor was taken from a woman in her 30s in good health and CMV-seropositive. This chain joins TRBV18 and TRBJ2-2; TRBD1 is a possible D gene (6 bases). Material: PBMCs. The CDR3, as DNA: TGTGCCAGCTCATCGTTGACAGGGAACACCGGGGAGCTGTTTTTT. Protein sequence: CASSSLTGNTGELFF.